The rows below give T cell receptor beta chains drawn from one sample of a study of identical twins. A single record per CDR3 protein comes from TCRdb applying MiXCR to the 5' RACE reads. The data contain roughly 200,000 distinct CDR3 sequences, more than 15% of them singletons. The same specimen was also included in a second study, on T cells expressing NK-cell markers.

Sequencing was done on a sample of CD8+ T cells sorted from blood. Receptor source: a woman under 30 in good health. Both conserved end residues are part of each CDR3. Fields, in order: CDR3 DNA, CDR3 protein, V gene, clone size, J gene, D gene. A D gene is named only where the DNA matches it firmly. Rows may omit the clone size; those that give it use once, few, many or a size class.

DNA: TGTGGCAGCAGCCCCGTGGGGGGACAAATATCTGGGGCCAACGTCCTGACTTTC
CDR3: CGSSPVGGQISGANVLTF
V: TRBV6-2/TRBV6-3
size: .
J: TRBJ2-6
D: .

DNA: TGCGCCAGCAGCTTGGCAGGGGGACCCACTGAAGCTTTCTTT
CDR3: CASSLAGGPTEAFF
V: TRBV5-1
size: .
J: TRBJ1-1
D: TRBD1

DNA: TGTGCCAGCAGTTCTGACAGGCTGGGGACCCAGTACTTC
CDR3: CASSSDRLGTQYF
V: TRBV5-5
size: few
J: TRBJ2-5
D: .

DNA: TGTGCCAGCAGCCCGGGACTAGCGGTCCCAGATACGCAGTATTTT
CDR3: CASSPGLAVPDTQYF
V: TRBV7-6
size: .
J: TRBJ2-3
D: TRBD2

DNA: TGTGCCAGCAGTTTATCTCCCAACTATGGCTACACCTTC
CDR3: CASSLSPNYGYTF
V: TRBV28
size: few
J: TRBJ1-2
D: .

DNA: TGTGCCATCAGTGAGTTCTGGCGGATAAACTCTGGAAACACCATATATTTT
CDR3: CAISEFWRINSGNTIYF
V: TRBV10-3
size: few
J: TRBJ1-3
D: .

DNA: TGTGCCAGCACGGCGGGAGGGGAGCAGTACTTC
CDR3: CASTAGGEQYF
V: TRBV12-3/TRBV12-4
size: .
J: TRBJ2-7
D: TRBD2

DNA: TGCGCCAGCAGCCAAGCGGGAGGGTTGACCTTCGCCCAATATGAGCAGTTCTTC
CDR3: CASSQAGGLTFAQYEQFF
V: TRBV4-1
size: .
J: TRBJ2-1
D: TRBD2

DNA: TGTGCCAGCCGGGACAGTGATTACACTGAAGCTTTCTTT
CDR3: CASRDSDYTEAFF
V: TRBV12-3/TRBV12-4
size: .
J: TRBJ1-1
D: TRBD1

DNA: TGTGCCAGCAGCGAAGGGGGGAACACTGAAGCTTTCTTT
CDR3: CASSEGGNTEAFF
V: TRBV6-4
size: many
J: TRBJ1-1
D: .

DNA: TGTGCCAGCAGCTTTCTGGGGGGCTCCGGGGAGCTGTTTTTT
CDR3: CASSFLGGSGELFF
V: TRBV5-4
size: .
J: TRBJ2-2
D: .

DNA: TGTGCGACCAAGACGGATGGCTACACCTTC
CDR3: CATKTDGYTF
V: TRBV7-8
size: few
J: TRBJ1-2
D: .

DNA: TGTGCCAGCACGTGGGGGGGGAACACTGAAGCTTTCTTT
CDR3: CASTWGGNTEAFF
V: TRBV7-9
size: .
J: TRBJ1-1
D: .

DNA: TGTGCCAGCAGCTTAGGCAGTGTCTACGAGCAGTACTTC
CDR3: CASSLGSVYEQYF
V: TRBV7-9
size: many
J: TRBJ2-7
D: .

DNA: TGTGCCAGCAGCCACAAACGGGACTCCTATTGGAGCGAGCAGTACTTC
CDR3: CASSHKRDSYWSEQYF
V: TRBV7-9
size: .
J: TRBJ2-7
D: .

DNA: TGCGCCAGCAGCCTCCGCTATCAGACGGGAAGCTCCTACGAGCAGTACTTC
CDR3: CASSLRYQTGSSYEQYF
V: TRBV4-1
size: few
J: TRBJ2-7
D: .

DNA: TGTGCCAGCACCCCCGTATTTCAGGGCGACCTAGCCAAAAACATTCAGTACTTC
CDR3: CASTPVFQGDLAKNIQYF
V: TRBV7-8
size: few
J: TRBJ2-4
D: .

DNA: TGCGCCAGCAGCTTCGGACAGGCCACTGAAGCTTTCTTT
CDR3: CASSFGQATEAFF
V: TRBV5-1
size: few
J: TRBJ1-1
D: TRBD1

DNA: TGTGCCGAAGTGGACAGGGCGGGCGAGCAGTACTTC
CDR3: CAEVDRAGEQYF
V: TRBV2
size: few
J: TRBJ2-7
D: TRBD1

DNA: TGTGCCAGCAGTTACAAACGGACAGGGAGAATAGAGACCCAGTACTTC
CDR3: CASSYKRTGRIETQYF
V: TRBV6-2/TRBV6-3
size: .
J: TRBJ2-5
D: TRBD1

DNA: TGTGCCAGCACCATTCCCCGCTATGAGCAGTTCTTC
CDR3: CASTIPRYEQFF
V: TRBV7-2
size: .
J: TRBJ2-1
D: .

DNA: TGTGCCAGCAGCCCCCCAGGGGCCGTGGAAGCTTTCTTT
CDR3: CASSPPGAVEAFF
V: TRBV9
size: few
J: TRBJ1-1
D: .

DNA: TGTGCCAGCAGTTACGGGGGAGGGAGAGAAGCTTTCTTT
CDR3: CASSYGGGREAFF
V: TRBV6-5
size: few
J: TRBJ1-1
D: .

DNA: TGTGCCAGCCAGGCGGGTGAGCAGTTCTTC
CDR3: CASQAGEQFF
V: TRBV12-3/TRBV12-4
size: few
J: TRBJ2-1
D: .

DNA: TGCGCCAGCAGCTGGAAAGAGACCCAGTACTTC
CDR3: CASSWKETQYF
V: TRBV5-1
size: .
J: TRBJ2-5
D: .

DNA: TGCAGCGTTAGGGGACAAGAGACCCAGTACTTC
CDR3: CSVRGQETQYF
V: TRBV29-1
size: .
J: TRBJ2-5
D: .

DNA: TGCAGTGCCACAGCGGGTCGCGGCTTGACCGGGGAGCTGTTTTTT
CDR3: CSATAGRGLTGELFF
V: TRBV20-1
size: .
J: TRBJ2-2
D: .

DNA: TGTGCCAGCAGCCCCCGACAGGGAAACCCTGAAGCTTTCTTT
CDR3: CASSPRQGNPEAFF
V: TRBV9
size: few
J: TRBJ1-1
D: TRBD1

DNA: TGTGCCAGCAGCTTGAAGGGCGGGAGCTCCTACAATGAGCAGTTCTTC
CDR3: CASSLKGGSSYNEQFF
V: TRBV11-2
size: few
J: TRBJ2-1
D: TRBD2

DNA: TGCAGCGTTGTACAGGGAGGTGGAAAACTGTTTTTT
CDR3: CSVVQGGGKLFF
V: TRBV29-1
size: .
J: TRBJ1-4
D: .

DNA: TGTGCCACCAGCAGAGTCACCGAGATATTTAATGAGCAGTTCTTC
CDR3: CATSRVTEIFNEQFF
V: TRBV15
size: few
J: TRBJ2-1
D: .

DNA: TGCGCCAGCGGCCAGGGGGGGCTAGATACGCAGTATTTT
CDR3: CASGQGGLDTQYF
V: TRBV5-1
size: few
J: TRBJ2-3
D: .

DNA: TGTGCCAGCAGTACCCTTACAGGGGTGAACACTGAAGCTTTCTTT
CDR3: CASSTLTGVNTEAFF
V: TRBV12-3/TRBV12-4
size: few
J: TRBJ1-1
D: TRBD1

DNA: TGTGCCAGCAGCTTAGGGGGGCCCACTGAAGCTTTCTTT
CDR3: CASSLGGPTEAFF
V: TRBV7-6
size: .
J: TRBJ1-1
D: .

DNA: TGCAGTGCTTCCCCCCTGAGGGGGTCCCACTATGGCTACACCTTC
CDR3: CSASPLRGSHYGYTF
V: TRBV20-1
size: .
J: TRBJ1-2
D: .

DNA: TGTGCCACCAGCAGCCCTGAGCGCTATGGCTACACCTTC
CDR3: CATSSPERYGYTF
V: TRBV15
size: .
J: TRBJ1-2
D: .

DNA: TGTGCCAGCAGCTTAGCGCGAGACGATACGCAGTATTTT
CDR3: CASSLARDDTQYF
V: TRBV7-9
size: .
J: TRBJ2-3
D: .

DNA: TGCAGCGTCGCCGGGACCCCATCTATGCCTAGCACAGATACGCAGTATTTT
CDR3: CSVAGTPSMPSTDTQYF
V: TRBV29-1
size: many
J: TRBJ2-3
D: .

DNA: TGTGCCTGGAGTACCGGACACAATCAGCCCCAGCATTTT
CDR3: CAWSTGHNQPQHF
V: TRBV30
size: .
J: TRBJ1-5
D: .

DNA: TGTGCCAGCACGGGAGGCAATACGAACACCGGGGAGCTGTTTTTT
CDR3: CASTGGNTNTGELFF
V: TRBV7-3
size: many
J: TRBJ2-2
D: TRBD2

DNA: TGTGCCAGCAGCTTAGGGGTAGGAGCGACAGATACGCAGTATTTT
CDR3: CASSLGVGATDTQYF
V: TRBV11-3
size: .
J: TRBJ2-3
D: .

DNA: TGTGCCAGCAGCTCCTCCCGGGGACTAGCGGGAGACCATGAGCAGTTCTTC
CDR3: CASSSSRGLAGDHEQFF
V: TRBV7-9
size: .
J: TRBJ2-1
D: TRBD2

DNA: TGTGCCAGCTCTAGCGGGGGGACCCAAGAGACCCAGTACTTC
CDR3: CASSSGGTQETQYF
V: TRBV12-3/TRBV12-4
size: .
J: TRBJ2-5
D: TRBD2

DNA: TGCAGTGCTAGAGCCCCAAATCGGGGCGAGCAGTACTTC
CDR3: CSARAPNRGEQYF
V: TRBV20-1
size: few
J: TRBJ2-7
D: .

DNA: TGCGCCAGCAGCCAAGAGGCCTATTATAGCAATGAGCAGTTCTTC
CDR3: CASSQEAYYSNEQFF
V: TRBV4-1
size: .
J: TRBJ2-1
D: .